This TCR beta chain was obtained from a study of T cells in Graves' hyperthyroidism and ophthalmopathy. Study-wide results and caveats: A model built on 13 V-J features separated ophthalmopathy from stable hyperthyroidism.

Trimming removed 1 base at V and 6 bases at J, with 8 bases between. This CDR3 is built from 13 residues. CDR1 and CDR2 from the germline V gene are KGHDR and SFDVKD. Researchers amplified the TCR beta CDR3 regions from RNA transcripts. The TCR CDR3 was amplified in a first-round RT-PCR using the HTBI primer set. TCRdb reanalysed the multiplex PCR reads using MiXCR and keeps one entry per CDR3 protein. This sample has just over 550,000 distinct CDR3 sequences, with just over 45% found just once. Lactation, pregnancy, other autoimmune disease or uncontrolled infection excluded patients. Thyroid ultrasound, orbital computed tomography, clinical symptoms, and serum thyroxine and TRAb underpinned diagnoses. This clonotype was detected many times. Its antigen remains unidentified.

The TCR was taken from a woman in her late teens or twenties with Graves' hyperthyroidism. The sequencing input was peripheral blood or thyroid tissue (not recorded which). The chain couples TRBV24-1 to TRBJ1-2; D may be TRBD1 (5 bases). CDR3 bases: TGTGCCACCAGTGATTTAGAGGGGAATGGCTACACCTTC. It specifies CATSDLEGNGYTF.